Many counts were recorded for the clone carrying this T cell receptor (beta chain). The data originate from a study of T-cell reconstitution after alpha-beta-depleted transplantation in children. The CDR3 runs to 15 residues. CDR1 DFQATT and CDR2 SNEGSKA come from the germline V gene (reference sequence). With 5 bases clipped from V and 7 bases from J, the junction kept 12 bases outside the gene matches. Unique molecular identifiers were built into the TCRbeta library. MiXCR, applied by TCRdb to the PCR reads, yields one record per CDR3 protein. The top ten hold approximately 13% of the sample, which has approximately 83,000 distinct CDR3 sequences, more than 10% seen once.

This rearrangement joins TRBV20-1 to TRBJ2-1; 9 bases align to TRBD2. The sequence was collected from a human donor who donated a stem cell graft to a child with inherited bone marrow failure. Sequencing was performed on PBMCs from the stem cell graft donor, taken from the stem cell graft. Here the CDR3 DNA reads TGCAGTGCTCACTCCCGGACTAGCGTATTTAATGAGCAGTTCTTC. It yields the protein CSAHSRTSVFNEQFF.